Listed here are 27 T cell receptor beta chains from one sample, sequenced in a study of T cell repertoires in cytomegalovirus infection. These receptors have no known antigen. TCRdb reanalysed the reads using MiXCR and keeps one entry per CDR3 protein. The table lists some 800,000 distinct CDR3 sequences, about 28% of them singletons. Here the sequenced sample was cultured CD8+ T cells from PBMCs, taken from culture after CMV antigen stimulation. The receptors were sampled from a human donor in good health (CMV status not recorded). Some clones in this sample may be carry-over from other donors' samples.

The chain carries TRBV29-1 and TRBJ1-1, with a weak D call TRBD1 (5 bases). Germline CDR1 is SQVTM and CDR2 is ANQGSEA. The CDR3 runs 12 residues. Trimming pared 7 bases from V and 6 bases from J, leaving 15 bases between. As DNA, the CDR3 is TGCAGCGCCCAGGGCCAGGTCGCTGAAGCTTTCTTT. Its translation is CSAQGQVAEAFF. Full variable domain (missing parts from reference TRBV29-1 and TRBJ1-1): SAVISQKPSRDICQRGTSLTIQCQVDSQVTMMFWYRQQPGQSLTLIATANQGSEATYESGFVIDKFPISRPNLTFSTLTVSNMSPEDSSIYLCSAQGQVAEAFFGQGTRLTVV.

The V gene is TRBV6-2 or TRBV6-3, the J gene TRBJ1-5, with 8 bases aligning to TRBD1. Germline V gene sequence: CDR1 MNHEY, CDR2 SVGEGT. V trimming: 4 bases; J trimming: 5 bases; junction bases outside the gene matches: 7. This CDR3 spans 15 amino acids. The CDR3 nucleotides read TGTGCCAGCAGTTCGACAGGGGCTAAAGATCAGCCCCAGCATTTT. Amino acid sequence: CASSSTGAKDQPQHF.

This clonotype has just a few counts. The chain employs TRBV4-1 and TRBJ2-1; D is uncertain. Per germline, CDR1 MGHRA and CDR2 YSYEKL. V dropped 4 bases and J dropped 4 bases, with 11 bases sitting between them. The CDR3 runs 14 residues. The CDR3 is CASSPNVPYNEQFF. For the CDR3, the DNA is TGCGCCAGCAGCCCAAATGTCCCGTACAATGAGCAGTTCTTC.

The rearrangement links TRBV9 to TRBJ1-2, with D unresolved. The germline V gene encodes CDR1 SGDLS and CDR2 YYNGEE. The CDR3 sequence is 14 residues long. Trimming pared 4 bases from V and 4 bases from J, leaving 14 bases between. For the CDR3, the DNA is TGTGCCAGCAGCCCTCCGCGGGGTTCCTATGGCTACACCTTC. This sequence encodes CASSPPRGSYGYTF.

This chain connects TRBV4-3 to TRBJ1-1; D is uncertain. CDR1 is LGHNA, CDR2 YSLEER, per germline. The CDR3 consists of 14 residues. V lost 3 bases and J 0 bases, leaving 8 bases between the germline ends. CDR3 coding DNA: TGCGCCAGCAGCCAGTATTCAATGAACACTGAAGCTTTCTTT. Translated, it gives CASSQYSMNTEAFF.

This clonotype turned up a few times. The chain employs TRBV27 and TRBJ2-7; perhaps TRBD2 as D (5 bases). Germline loops: CDR1 MNHEY, CDR2 SMNVEV (reference sequence). The germline V and J ends were trimmed by 3 bases and 5 bases, with 17 bases remaining between them. The CDR3 totals 15 residues. CDR3 sequence reads: CASSFFGGSSDEQYF. The CDR3 DNA sequence: TGTGCCAGCAGTTTCTTCGGAGGTTCTTCGGACGAGCAGTACTTC.

The rearrangement uses TRBV6-2 or TRBV6-3 and TRBJ2-7; D is possibly TRBD1 or TRBD2 (5 bases each). Germline V CDR1 and CDR2: MNHEY, SVGEGT. The CDR3 length is 15 residues. V was pared by 2 bases and J by 0 bases, with 11 bases between. The CDR3 region is CASSYRTRDSYEQYF. DNA for the CDR3: TGTGCCAGCAGTTACCGGACACGGGACTCCTACGAGCAGTACTTC.

The chain carries TRBV28 and TRBJ1-5; the D gene is possibly TRBD1 (6 bases). Germline V gene sequence: CDR1 MDHEN, CDR2 SYDVKM. V lost 6 bases and J lost 4, with 16 bases in between. This CDR3 is built from 15 residues. The CDR3 DNA is TGTGCCAGCAGGCTCTTGGGAGGGGGAAATCAGCCCCAGCATTTT. Residues: CASRLLGGGNQPQHF.

This clonotype was detected only a few times. The chain links TRBV27 to TRBJ1-1; D uncertain. From germline, CDR1 is MNHEY and CDR2 SMNVEV (reference sequence). The CDR3 is made up of 14 amino acids. Between the trimmed V and J ends, which lost 7 bases and 2 bases, there was a span of 14 bases. The CDR3 loop is CASTRNPSNTEAFF. CDR3 coding DNA: TGTGCCAGCACGCGTAACCCTTCCAACACTGAAGCTTTCTTT.

This clonotype was observed many times. The chain links TRBV7-9 to TRBJ2-7; no clear D gene. Looked up from germline, CDR1 is SEHNR and CDR2 is FQNEAQ (reference sequence). The ends were cut back, 4 bases at V and 2 bases at J, with 6 bases in the middle. CDR3 length equals 12 residues. Here the CDR3 DNA reads TGTGCCAGCAGCTGGCGGCCCTACGAGCAGTACTTC. This encodes CASSWRPYEQYF.

In its sample, this clonotype was seen many times. V usage is TRBV12-3 or TRBV12-4 and J usage is TRBJ2-4; D not resolved. The CDR3 runs to 16 residues. Deletions cut 5 bases from V and 0 bases from J, with 14 bases between. CDR3 sequence: CASSADILIAKNIQYF. CDR3 DNA sequence: TGTGCCAGCAGTGCCGACATTCTCATAGCCAAAAACATTCAGTACTTC.

This clonotype was observed a handful of times. The chain employs TRBV6-1 and TRBJ1-2; D gene unclear. This CDR3 has 15 amino acids. V was clipped by 1 base and J by 4 bases, with 13 bases between them. Per germline, CDR1 MNHNS and CDR2 SASEGT. This chain's CDR3 is CASSEGRLWGYGYTF. The CDR3 coding sequence is TGTGCCAGCAGTGAAGGCCGATTATGGGGCTATGGCTACACCTTC.

This clonotype was seen a single time. The chain employs TRBV27 and TRBJ2-1, with D tentatively TRBD2 (6 bases). Germline CDR1 MNHEY, CDR2 SMNVEV (reference sequence). Deletions cut 2 bases from V and 3 bases from J, with 11 bases between. The CDR3 has 15 amino acids. The CDR3 DNA reads TGTGCCAGCAGTTTAGCGGGGCGACACTACAATGAGCAGTTCTTC. Its translation is CASSLAGRHYNEQFF.

The chain couples TRBV20-1 to TRBJ2-5; D assignment may be TRBD1 or TRBD2 (5 bases each). Trimming left V 6 bases short and J 5 bases short, with 19 bases between. The germline V gene has CDR1 DFQATT and CDR2 SNEGSKA (reference sequence). There are 14 residues in the CDR3. This CDR3 reads CSATEGPVWETQYF. As DNA, the CDR3 is TGCAGTGCGACCGAGGGGCCAGTCTGGGAGACCCAGTACTTC.

This clonotype turned up a few times. This chain connects TRBV7-8 to TRBJ1-1, with D perhaps matching TRBD1 (5 bases). CDR3 length equals 13 residues. Per the germline V gene, CDR1 is SGHVS and CDR2 is FQNEAQ. Deletions cut 2 bases from V and 7 bases from J, with 11 bases between. The CDR3 loop is CASSLTPGIEAFF. The CDR3 region has the DNA TGTGCCAGCAGCTTAACCCCAGGGATTGAAGCTTTCTTT.

The rearrangement links TRBV28 to TRBJ2-4; D possibly uses TRBD1 or TRBD2 (5 bases each). The CDR3 sequence is 18 residues long. CDR1 is MDHEN, CDR2 SYDVKM, per germline. The V and J ends lost 3 bases and 0 bases respectively, with 18 bases between them. The CDR3 nucleotides are TGTGCCAGCAGTTTCCGGGACCTTGCCCGGGTAGCCAAAAACATTCAGTACTTC. Translation: CASSFRDLARVAKNIQYF. Full variable domain (outside the CDR3, taken from reference TRBV28 and TRBJ2-4): DVKVTQSSRYLVKRTGEKVFLECVQDMDHENMFWYRQDPGLGLRLIYFSYDVKMKEKGDIPEGYSVSREKKERFSLILESASTNQTSMYLCASSFRDLARVAKNIQYFGAGTRLSVL.

The gene calls are TRBV6-2 or TRBV6-3 and TRBJ2-3; 9 bases are a match to TRBD2. V lost 2 bases, J lost 4 bases, and 7 bases stayed unmatched. The CDR3 has 16 amino acids. The V gene's germline CDR1 is MNHEY and CDR2 SVGEGT. CDR3 loop: CASSYSGSGGADTQYF. Here the CDR3 DNA reads TGTGCCAGCAGTTACAGCGGTAGCGGGGGTGCAGATACGCAGTATTTT.

This chain uses TRBV6-5 with TRBJ1-2; 11 nucleotides match TRBD1. Germline-derived CDR1 and CDR2 are MNHEY and SVGAGI. The ends lost 6 bases at V and 3 bases at J; junction bases unmatched: 6. The CDR3 extends over 15 amino acids. CDR3 coding DNA: TGTGCCAGCAGCCGCGGGACAGGGGGAGACTATGGCTACACCTTC. This encodes CASSRGTGGDYGYTF.

This chain connects TRBV7-6 to TRBJ2-5, with TRBD2 matching 10 bases. V shed 1 base and J 5 bases; nucleotides not matched to a gene: 7. From germline, CDR1 is SGHVS and CDR2 FNYEAQ. This CDR3 is built from 16 residues. CDR3 nucleotides: TGTGCCAGCAGCTTAGGAAGCGGGGGGGAGACGGAGACCCAGTACTTC. It translates to CASSLGSGGETETQYF.

The chain couples TRBV7-6 to TRBJ2-7, with 8 bases that match TRBD2. V gave up 4 bases and J gave up 2 bases; unmatched junction bases: 7. Germline CDR1 reads SGHVS; CDR2 reads FNYEAQ. The CDR3 length is 15 residues. This CDR3 is CASSSPSGHPYEQYF. The DNA of the CDR3 is TGTGCCAGCAGCTCCCCTAGCGGGCACCCCTACGAGCAGTACTTC.

Remarks on this clonotype: The germline gene is not matched at one end of the junction; a read error may be the cause. The chain has TRBV7-2 and TRBJ1-3, with a tentative D call TRBD1 (5 bases). Germline V gene sequence: CDR1 SGHTA, CDR2 FQGNSA. The CDR3 sequence is 15 residues long. The CDR3, as DNA: TGTGCCAGCAGCTTAGTGCCCAGGGTAGGAAGCACCATATATTTT. Encoded protein: CASSLVPRVGSTIYF.

The V and J genes are TRBV7-8 and TRBJ2-2, with 8 bases that match TRBD2. CDR1 is SGHVS, CDR2 FQNEAQ, per germline. The length of the CDR3 is 20 residues. Unmatched junction bases numbered 19, after V lost 3 bases and J lost 4 bases. The CDR3 nucleotides are TGTGCCAGCAGCTTCCTCCGGGGGGGACGAGGGGGGAAGGGCACCGGGGAGCTGTTTTTT. Amino acid sequence: CASSFLRGGRGGKGTGELFF.

This clonotype was found once. The V gene is TRBV4-2, the J gene TRBJ2-5; weak D call: TRBD2 (5 bases). CDR1 is LGHNA, CDR2 YNFKEQ, per germline. The CDR3 length is 15 residues. V lost 1 base to trimming and J lost 2 bases, with 11 bases between them. CDR3 sequence reads: CASSQGRGSQETQYF. DNA for the CDR3: TGTGCCAGCAGCCAAGGACGAGGGAGTCAAGAGACCCAGTACTTC.

This clonotype appeared many times. The chain couples TRBV7-9 to TRBJ1-1, with 9 bases identical to TRBD1. The CDR3 is 16 residues long. V dropped 5 bases and J dropped 2; count of bases not matched to a gene: 9. Germline lookup yields CDR1 SEHNR and CDR2 FQNEAQ (reference sequence). The chain's CDR3 is CASSGGDREGNTEAFF. The CDR3 nucleotides read TGTGCCAGCAGCGGGGGGGACAGGGAGGGAAACACTGAAGCTTTCTTT.

The V gene is TRBV2, the J gene TRBJ1-1; TRBD1 is a possible D gene (5 bases). The germline CDR1 and CDR2 sequences are SNHLY and FYNNEI. Trimming took 7 bases from V and 4 from J, leaving 16 bases between them. The CDR3 is made up of 14 amino acids. CDR3 in DNA: TGTGCCAGCAAAAGTCCTAGTAGGGGCACTGAAGCTTTCTTT. This encodes CASKSPSRGTEAFF.

This clonotype was detected ten times or more. The chain recombines TRBV7-8 with TRBJ2-7; 7 nucleotides agree with TRBD2. V lost 1 base, J lost 2 bases, and 5 bases stayed unmatched. This CDR3 region has 15 residues. Per the germline V gene, CDR1 is SGHVS and CDR2 is FQNEAQ. For the CDR3, the DNA is TGTGCCAGCAGCTTAGAAGCGGGGTCCGCCTACGAGCAGTACGTC. This codes for CASSLEAGSAYEQYV.

J is TRBJ1-2 and V is TRBV4-1; no firm D call. There are 16 residues in the CDR3. Germline V lookup: CDR1 MGHRA, CDR2 YSYEKL. V was cut by 0 bases and J by 3 bases, with 14 bases left in between. CDR3 sequence: CASSQEPAARDYGYTF. The CDR3 nucleotides read TGCGCCAGCAGCCAAGAACCTGCAGCTAGGGACTATGGCTACACCTTC.